One sample yielded the 23 T cell receptor beta chains listed below, sequenced in a study of identical twins. Each CDR3 protein is one row after TCRdb ran MiXCR on the 5' RACE reads. Among approximately 700,000 distinct CDR3 sequences, approximately 18% were seen once, and the ten largest hold roughly 13%. The sample was also reused in another study, on T cells expressing NK-cell markers.

The sequenced sample consisted of PBMCs. The origin of the receptors is a young woman in good health.

This clonotype has just a few counts. This chain joins TRBV12-3 or TRBV12-4 and TRBJ1-2, with TRBD1 matching 11 bases. This CDR3 is built from 15 residues. V gave up 3 bases and J gave up 3 bases; unmatched junction bases: 3. The CDR3 sequence is CASSLDRGLDYGYTF. The CDR3 DNA reads TGTGCCAGCAGTTTGGACAGGGGGCTGGACTATGGCTACACCTTC.

The chain recombines TRBV28 with TRBJ2-1, with D possibly being TRBD2 (6 bases). The V gene's germline CDR1 is MDHEN and CDR2 SYDVKM. This CDR3 is built from 18 residues. V was shortened by 6 bases and J by 0 bases, with 21 bases between the two germline ends. The CDR3 sequence: CASSQWGSGTSSYNEQFF. In DNA, the CDR3 is TGTGCCAGCAGCCAGTGGGGTAGCGGCACTAGCTCCTACAATGAGCAGTTCTTC.

The chain couples TRBV5-1 to TRBJ2-1; the match to TRBD1 covers 8 bases. Germline lookup yields CDR1 SGHRS and CDR2 YFSETQ. Trimming took 0 bases from V and 5 from J; bases not matched to a gene: 4. The CDR3 sequence is 15 residues long. The CDR3: CASSLAETGDNEQFF. The CDR3 DNA reads TGCGCCAGCAGCTTGGCCGAGACAGGGGACAATGAGCAGTTCTTC.

This clonotype has only a few counts. The genes are TRBV6-5 and TRBJ2-7; D call uncertain. This CDR3 comprises 14 residues. The germline CDR1 and CDR2 sequences are MNHEY and SVGAGI. Between the trimmed V and J ends, which lost 6 bases and 2 bases, there was a span of 14 bases. CDR3 bases: TGTGCCAGCAGATATGCAGAACTCCCCTACGAGCAGTACTTC. As protein: CASRYAELPYEQYF.

This clonotype has more than one count but fewer than ten. This chain links TRBV7-9 with TRBJ2-7; TRBD1 matches 7 bases. This CDR3 comprises 14 residues. J lost 2 bases, V lost 5 bases, and 6 bases had no gene match. The germline V gene encodes CDR1 SEHNR and CDR2 FQNEAQ (reference sequence). CDR3 region: CASSEQGPPYEQYF. The CDR3 nucleotides are TGTGCCAGCAGCGAACAGGGGCCTCCCTACGAGCAGTACTTC.

CDR3 protein: CASSAGTVGVYTF. The CDR3 DNA follows: TGTGCCAGCAGCGCCGGGACAGTCGGCGTCTACACCTTC. This chain connects TRBV6-1 to TRBJ1-2; 7 bases map to TRBD1. The CDR3 loop spans 13 amino acids. CDR1 is MNHNS and CDR2 is SASEGT in the germline V gene. With V trimmed by 6 bases and J by 10 bases, 11 bases remained unmatched.

This chain joins TRBV12-3 or TRBV12-4 and TRBJ2-1, with 10 nucleotides matching TRBD2. With 6 bases clipped from V and 2 bases from J, the junction kept 7 bases outside the gene matches. CDR3 length: 16 residues. CDR3 sequence: CASRPGLARTYNEQFF. The CDR3 nucleotides read TGTGCCAGCAGGCCGGGACTAGCGAGGACCTACAATGAGCAGTTCTTC.

The V gene is TRBV12-3 or TRBV12-4, the J gene TRBJ2-1, with D possibly TRBD2 on 6 matching bases. The V end lost 5 bases, the J end lost 10 bases, and 15 bases lay between the germline ends. This CDR3 is built from 13 residues. Written as DNA, the CDR3 is TGTGCCAGCAGTCGACTAGTAGAAGGAGAGCAGTTCTTC. Amino acids: CASSRLVEGEQFF.

The chain has TRBV11-3 and TRBJ2-1, with D uncertain. Germline V gene data show CDR1 as SGHNT and CDR2 as YENEEA. The V and J ends lost 1 base and 6 bases respectively, with 7 bases between them. The CDR3 has 13 amino acids. CDR3 in DNA: TGTGCCAGCAGCTTAGGGGCTAGCAATGAGCAGTTCTTC. The encoded protein is CASSLGASNEQFF.

The chain links TRBV27 to TRBJ2-7; 9 bases match TRBD1. Per the germline V gene, CDR1 is MNHEY and CDR2 is SMNVEV (reference sequence). The CDR3 is made up of 14 amino acids. V shed 5 bases, J shed 7 bases, and the junction held 9 bases outside the gene matches. The CDR3 loop is CASSAGTGWGEQYF. DNA for the CDR3: TGTGCCAGCAGTGCCGGGACAGGGTGGGGGGAGCAGTACTTC.

The gene calls are TRBV12-3 or TRBV12-4 and TRBJ1-1; no clear D. The CDR3 has 13 residues. The ends were cut back, 6 bases at V and 6 bases at J, with 14 bases in the middle. The CDR3 protein is CASRSRQAPEAFF. As DNA, the CDR3 is TGTGCCAGCAGATCTCGACAAGCTCCTGAAGCTTTCTTT.

As DNA, the CDR3 is TGCGCCAGCAGCCTATCCACTTCAGGGGTGAACGAGCAGTACTTC. Translation: CASSLSTSGVNEQYF. The chain recombines TRBV4-3 with TRBJ2-7; TRBD1 might be the D (6 bases). V lost 4 bases and J lost 5, with 18 bases in between. The CDR3 runs 15 residues. Germline loops: CDR1 LGHNA, CDR2 YSLEER.

The chain has TRBV9 and TRBJ1-2; TRBD1 agrees at 10 bases. J gave up 5 bases and V 3 bases, and 7 bases lay outside the gene matches. The germline CDR1 and CDR2 sequences are SGDLS and YYNGEE. This CDR3 is built from 15 residues. In nucleotides, the CDR3 is TGTGCCAGCAGCGGTGCACGGACAGGGGGATATGGCTACACCTTC. Protein product: CASSGARTGGYGYTF.

The V gene is TRBV7-3, the J gene TRBJ2-7; 9 bases align to TRBD2. CDR1 and CDR2 (germline): SGHTA, FQGTGA. There are 14 residues in the CDR3. V lost 5 bases to trimming and J lost 12 bases; unmatched junction nucleotides: 14. The CDR3 reads CASSPSGASGDLYF. CDR3 bases: TGTGCCAGCAGCCCGAGCGGGGCTAGCGGGGATCTGTACTTC. The variable domain in full, with the rest retrieved from reference TRBV7-3 and TRBJ2-7, is GAGVSQTPSNKVTEKGKYVELRCDPISGHTALYWYRQSLGQGPEFLIYFQGTGAADDSGLPNDRFFAVRPEGSVSTLKIQRTERGDSAVYLCASSPSGASGDLYFGPGTRLTVT.

The chain links TRBV12-3 or TRBV12-4 to TRBJ2-1; D might be TRBD2 (6 bases). The CDR3 consists of 16 residues. Trimming took off 3 bases at V and 0 bases at J, with 12 bases between the two ends. CDR3 nucleotide sequence: TGTGCCAGCAGTTTGCAGACTAGTCGCTCCTACAATGAGCAGTTCTTC. Translating it yields CASSLQTSRSYNEQFF.

This clonotype was seen more than once but under ten times. The rearrangement links TRBV3-1 to TRBJ2-5; TRBD1 or TRBD2 may be the D gene (5 bases each). CDR1 and CDR2 (germline): LGHDT, YNNKEL (reference sequence). V was trimmed by 5 bases and J by 5 bases, leaving 12 bases between them. This CDR3 is 13 amino acids long. The CDR3 here is CASSSGRTETQYF. The CDR3 coding sequence is TGTGCCAGCAGCTCGGGACGCACCGAGACCCAGTACTTC.

Only a few counts were recorded for this clonotype. V gene TRBV4-2 combines with J gene TRBJ2-3; the D gene is possibly TRBD2 (5 bases). The CDR3 is 14 residues long. V lost 0 bases and J 2 bases, leaving 6 bases between the germline ends. Germline V CDR1 and CDR2: LGHNA, YNFKEQ. The chain's CDR3 is CASSQEDFTDTQYF. CDR3 coding DNA: TGTGCCAGCAGCCAAGAGGACTTCACAGATACGCAGTATTTT.

The rearrangement links TRBV9 to TRBJ2-7; TRBD1 is a possible D gene (5 bases). The germline CDR1 and CDR2 sequences are SGDLS and YYNGEE. V dropped 0 bases and J dropped 6 bases, with 13 bases sitting between them. CDR3 length: 14 amino acids. Written as DNA, the CDR3 is TGTGCCAGCAGCGTAGGTCCAGGGAAGGGCGAGCAGTACTTC. It specifies CASSVGPGKGEQYF.

This clonotype was detected a few times. The chain recombines TRBV9 with TRBJ2-2, with 11 positions matching TRBD1. CDR3 length equals 16 residues. Unmatched junction bases numbered 2, after V lost 0 bases and J lost 4 bases. Germline V gene data show CDR1 as SGDLS and CDR2 as YYNGEE. The CDR3 spells CASSVEGQGGTGELFF. The CDR3 DNA reads TGTGCCAGCAGCGTAGAGGGACAGGGGGGCACCGGGGAGCTGTTTTTT.

The rearrangement joins TRBV12-3 or TRBV12-4 to TRBJ1-5; 7 bases are shared with TRBD1. Trimming at V came to 11 bases and at J to 1 base, leaving 5 bases not matched to a gene. The CDR3 covers 13 residues. DNA of the CDR3: TGTGCCGGATCACAGGGGAGCAATCAGCCCCAGCATTTT. It is translated as CAGSQGSNQPQHF.

This clonotype was seen a few times. The V and J genes are TRBV12-3 or TRBV12-4 and TRBJ1-1; D remains unclear. The length of the CDR3 is 13 residues. V dropped 4 bases and J dropped 6 bases, with 12 bases sitting between them. CDR3 in DNA: TGTGCCAGCAGTTCCGGCCCCCGAGCTGAAGCTTTCTTT. This encodes CASSSGPRAEAFF.

This clonotype was detected ten times or more. The V gene is TRBV6-5, the J gene TRBJ2-1; D might be TRBD2 (5 bases). V lost 4 bases, J lost 5 bases, and 15 bases lay in between. Germline V CDR1 and CDR2: MNHEY, SVGAGI. The CDR3 has 15 residues. DNA of the CDR3: TGTGCCAGCAGTTCCCGGCCTAGCAGAGACAATGAGCAGTTCTTC. It encodes CASSSRPSRDNEQFF.

The chain recombines TRBV19 with TRBJ1-1, with D unclear. From germline, CDR1 is LNHDA and CDR2 SQIVND (reference sequence). There are 14 residues in the CDR3. The V end was cut by 10 bases, the J end by 3 bases, with 18 bases between. The CDR3 DNA reads TGTGCCACTATACCGGCGGGGTTCGACACTGAAGCTTTCTTT. It is translated as CATIPAGFDTEAFF.